This T cell receptor beta chain was profiled in a study of vaccination and CD4 T cells after COVID-19. Study-level background: Typically, post-vaccine samples were obtained a median roughly 75 days after dose two, within a range of 14 to 241. Overlapping SARS-CoV-2, HCoV-NL63, HCoV-OC43 and HCoV-229E spike peptides were used to stimulate cells.

With the Oncomine TCR Beta short-read assay, DNA from cultured CD4+ T cells was sequenced. After culture, CD4+ T cells served as the source for genomic DNA extraction. TCRdb reanalysed the PCR reads using MiXCR and keeps one entry per CDR3 protein. The table has over 8,000 distinct CDR3 sequences, roughly 64% seen once; the top ten hold 23%. The germline gives CDR1 SGHRS, CDR2 YFSETQ. With 5 bases removed from V and 3 bases from J, the gap between germline ends came to 15 bases. There are 14 residues in the CDR3. As concerns this clonotype: The antigen remains unidentified.

Treatment reported: roughly ten-day PBMC culture with coronavirus spike peptide pools or control peptides (ViraFEST assay). ViraFEST used peptide pools to expand antigen-specific T cells and subsequently sequenced their TCRs. The sequencing input was CD4+ T cells from blood, cultured in vitro. This clonotype was obtained from a human donor who had recovered from COVID-19. This chain links TRBV5-1 with TRBJ2-7; D is undetermined. The CDR3 reads CASSIRPPNYEQYF. The CDR3 DNA reads as TGCGCCAGCAGTATTCGCCCTCCTAACTACGAGCAGTACTTC.